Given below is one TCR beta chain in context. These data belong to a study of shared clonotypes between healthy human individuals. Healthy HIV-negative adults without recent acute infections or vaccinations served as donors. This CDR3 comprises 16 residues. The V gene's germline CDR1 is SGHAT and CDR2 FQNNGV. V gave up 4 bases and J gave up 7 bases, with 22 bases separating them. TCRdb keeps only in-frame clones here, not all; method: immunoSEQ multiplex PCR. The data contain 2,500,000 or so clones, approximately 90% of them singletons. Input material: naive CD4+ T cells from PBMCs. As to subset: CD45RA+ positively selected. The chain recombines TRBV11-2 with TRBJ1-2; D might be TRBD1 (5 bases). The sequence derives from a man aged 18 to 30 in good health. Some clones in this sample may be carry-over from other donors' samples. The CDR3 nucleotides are TGTGCCAGCAGCTCCCCAACCGGGAGGGGCGAAGGTGGCTACACCTTC. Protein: CASSSPTGRGEGGYTF.